This T cell receptor (beta chain) was obtained from a study of T cell responses to AZD1222 COVID-19 vaccine. Assay: immunoSEQ multiplex PCR; the TCRdb copy retains only in-frame clones and omits some. The sample shows around 80,000 clones, 92% of them seen only once. Findings and caveats of the study: Among AZD1222 vaccinees, only 5 to 7 were seropositive at baseline. Spike-specific TCR breadth rose after two AZD1222 doses, and depth rose as well. Repertoires were collected only later (after the peak T cell response had occurred). Most donors were white British and more were female, and clonal diversity was possibly underestimated.

CDR1 is KGHDR, CDR2 SFDVKD, per germline. This CDR3 is built from 14 residues. V gave up 3 bases and J gave up 6 bases, with 12 bases separating them. A remark on this clone: Its matching antigen is unknown.

Specimen: peripheral blood, collected 28 days after the second AZD1222 dose. This TCR came from an adult who received the AZD1222 COVID-19 vaccine. The chain links TRBV24-1 to TRBJ2-3; D might be TRBD1 (6 bases). As DNA, the CDR3 is TGTGCCACCAGTGATGGGACACTAGGGGATACGCAGTATTTT. Its translation: CATSDGTLGDTQYF.